This T cell receptor (beta chain) originates from a study of blood T cells in healthy people across ages. Trimming removed 0 bases at V and 2 bases at J, with 11 bases between. Germline CDR1 MNHEY, CDR2 SVGEGT. The CDR3 has 16 residues. A second PCR of about 7 to 12 cycles used a sample-barcoded 5' primer and a J-beta primer mix. TCRdb re-analysed the 5' RACE reads in MiXCR, keeping a single row per CDR3 protein. The data contain about 320,000 distinct CDR3 sequences, 25% to 30% of them singletons. Extractions gave at least 5 micrograms of total RNA per sample. The sample consisted of blood. The J gene is TRBJ1-5, the V gene TRBV6-2 or TRBV6-3; tentatively, D is TRBD1 (6 bases). The TCR originated in a woman between 65 and 79 years old in good health. CDR3: CASSYSPRQGNQPQHF. For the CDR3, the DNA is TGTGCCAGCAGTTACTCCCCCAGACAGGGCAATCAGCCCCAGCATTTT.